A single sample gave rise to the 17 T cell receptor beta chains below, sequenced in a study of PD-1 blockade in classical Hodgkin lymphoma. Time point here: cycle 4 day 1 (C4D1), after five to seven weeks of nivolumab. Relapse after autologous stem cell transplantation occurred in every patient, and brentuximab vedotin exposure varied. The protocol was immunoSEQ multiplex PCR, while the TCRdb copy is restricted to in-frame clones and leaves out a portion. Among some 52,000 clones, around nine tenths were seen once, and the ten largest hold approximately 7%. The sample in question was peripheral blood mononuclear cells (PBMCs), obtained before the fourth cycle of nivolumab. The receptors originated from a human donor with classical Hodgkin lymphoma.

The chain combines TRBV29-1 with TRBJ1-2; 7 bases are shared with TRBD1. Germline CDR1 and CDR2: SQVTM and ANQGSEA. The CDR3 extends over 13 amino acids. Trimming cost V 6 bases and J 0 bases; bases outside gene matches: 4. The DNA of the CDR3 is TGCAGCGTCACAGGGGTTGCTAACTATGGCTACACCTTC. Translation gives CSVTGVANYGYTF. Complete variable domain (other parts from reference TRBV29-1 and TRBJ1-2): SAVISQKPSRDICQRGTSLTIQCQVDSQVTMMFWYRQQPGQSLTLIATANQGSEATYESGFVIDKFPISRPNLTFSTLTVSNMSPEDSSIYLCSVTGVANYGYTFGSGTRLTVV.

V usage is TRBV27 and J usage is TRBJ1-2; D ambiguous. Germline V gives CDR1 MNHEY, CDR2 SMNVEV (reference sequence). The V end lost 8 bases, the J end lost 7 bases, and 14 bases lay between the germline ends. The CDR3 loop spans 12 amino acids. In nucleotides, the CDR3 is TGTGCCAGCGGCTTATCGGGATTTGGCTACACCTTC. This codes for CASGLSGFGYTF.

The V call is TRBV28, the J call TRBJ2-2, with TRBD1 matching over 7 bases. Trimming at V came to 7 bases and at J to 1 base, leaving 9 bases not matched to a gene. CDR3 size: 16 residues. Germline V gives CDR1 MDHEN, CDR2 SYDVKM. The CDR3, as DNA: TGTGCCAGCAACATTTGGGCAGGGGGGAACACCGGGGAGCTGTTTTTT. Amino acid sequence: CASNIWAGGNTGELFF. Complete variable domain (other parts from reference TRBV28 and TRBJ2-2): DVKVTQSSRYLVKRTGEKVFLECVQDMDHENMFWYRQDPGLGLRLIYFSYDVKMKEKGDIPEGYSVSREKKERFSLILESASTNQTSMYLCASNIWAGGNTGELFFGEGSRLTVL.

The chain links TRBV9 to TRBJ2-5; a weak D match, TRBD2 (5 bases). Germline V gene data show CDR1 as SGDLS and CDR2 as YYNGEE. V gave up 3 bases and J gave up 1 base, with 7 bases separating them. This CDR3 contains 13 residues. The CDR3 sequence is CASSAGIQETQYF. CDR3 nucleotides: TGTGCCAGCAGCGCCGGGATCCAAGAGACCCAGTACTTC.

The V gene is TRBV28, the J gene TRBJ1-5; no clear D. The CDR3 spans 14 residues. The germline CDR1 and CDR2 sequences are MDHEN and SYDVKM. V was shortened by 6 bases and J by 7 bases, with 16 bases between the two germline ends. In DNA, the CDR3 is TGTGCCAGCAGCCCCTTGGAGGGCCGGCAGCCCCAGCATTTT. It codes for CASSPLEGRQPQHF.

V and J are TRBV6-5 and TRBJ1-1, with TRBD1 identical over 7 bases. The CDR3 loop spans 14 amino acids. With 7 bases clipped from V and 5 bases from J, the junction kept 10 bases outside the gene matches. CDR1 is MNHEY and CDR2 is SVGAGI in the germline V gene. The CDR3 coding sequence is TGTGCCAGCACTTTAAACAGGGGAGGAACTGAAGCTTTCTTT. As protein: CASTLNRGGTEAFF.

With respect to this clone: One end of the junction is discordant with germline, which a read error may explain. This rearrangement joins TRBV28 to TRBJ1-5; D remains ambiguous. CDR1 and CDR2 (germline): MDHEN, SYDVKM. CDR3 length equals 11 residues. This CDR3 is CASSSTQPQHF. Written as DNA, the CDR3 is TGTGCCAGCAGTAGCACTCAGCCCCAGCATTTT. Using reference TRBV28 and TRBJ1-5 for the parts outside the CDR3, the full variable domain is DVKVTQSSRYLVKRTGEKVFLECVQDMDHENMFWYRQDPGLGLRLIYFSYDVKMKEKGDIPEGYSVSREKKERFSLILESASTNQTSMYLCASSSTQPQHFGDGTRLSIL.

V and J are TRBV27 and TRBJ2-7, with 9 bases fitting TRBD1. The CDR3 sequence is 15 residues long. Germline CDR1 is MNHEY and CDR2 is SMNVEV (reference sequence). With 5 bases clipped from V and 3 bases from J, the junction kept 8 bases outside the gene matches. The CDR3 is CASSPSGTGYYEQYF. DNA for the CDR3: TGTGCCAGCAGTCCCTCCGGGACAGGGTACTACGAGCAGTACTTC.

The rearrangement uses TRBV28 and TRBJ2-3, with 7 bases that match TRBD2. The CDR3 consists of 15 residues. Germline V gives CDR1 MDHEN, CDR2 SYDVKM. The junction had 11 bases not matched to a gene; V was cut back by 7 bases and J by 4 bases. DNA for the CDR3: TGTGCCAGCACCCCGGGGAGGGCATTCGCAGATACGCAGTATTTT. It codes for CASTPGRAFADTQYF.

V is TRBV11-2 and J is TRBJ2-5; 10 nucleotides line up with TRBD1. The CDR3 extends over 18 amino acids. Germline CDR1 is SGHAT and CDR2 is FQNNGV. V gave up 3 bases and J gave up 4 bases; unmatched junction bases: 14. In DNA, the CDR3 is TGTGCCAGCAGCTTGATGGGACAGGGGCCCCGGGTGGGAGAGACCCAGTACTTC. This translates into CASSLMGQGPRVGETQYF.

This chain links TRBV10-1 with TRBJ2-7; 8 nucleotides agree with TRBD1. The trim removed 7 bases at V and 3 bases at J, leaving 11 bases unmatched. Germline V gene sequence: CDR1 WNHNN, CDR2 SYGVQD (reference sequence). The CDR3 spans 15 residues. CDR3 bases: TGCGCCAGCAAAAACCCCGGGACAGGAGACTACGAGCAGTACTTC. Translated, it gives CASKNPGTGDYEQYF.

This chain joins TRBV6-1 and TRBJ2-1, with 7 bases aligning to TRBD2. J lost 7 bases, V lost 1 base, and 7 bases had no gene match. CDR1 is MNHNS, CDR2 SASEGT, per germline. The CDR3 has 15 residues. This CDR3 is CASSEVGGVGNEQFF. CDR3 in DNA: TGTGCCAGCAGTGAAGTTGGGGGGGTAGGTAATGAGCAGTTCTTC.

V usage is TRBV27 and J usage is TRBJ1-2; 8 positions match TRBD1. The CDR3 sequence is 15 residues long. The V gene's germline CDR1 is MNHEY and CDR2 SMNVEV (reference sequence). The V gene end was trimmed by 3 bases and the J gene end by 0 bases; junction bases not matched to a gene: 3. CDR3 in DNA: TGTGCCAGCAGTTTGACAGGGGAAGCTAACTATGGCTACACCTTC. This sequence encodes CASSLTGEANYGYTF.

This sequence joins TRBV5-1 and TRBJ2-7; D gene unclear. V was trimmed by 3 bases and J by 0 bases, leaving 7 bases between them. The CDR3 extends over 13 amino acids. CDR1 is SGHRS and CDR2 is YFSETQ in the germline V gene. The CDR3 region is CASSWESSYEQYF. The CDR3 DNA reads as TGCGCCAGCAGCTGGGAAAGCTCCTACGAGCAGTACTTC.

This clone was observed a single time. The chain recombines TRBV5-1 with TRBJ2-3, with D uncertain. This CDR3 has 15 amino acids. CDR1 is SGHRS, CDR2 YFSETQ, per germline. V lost 4 bases and J 3 bases, leaving 15 bases between the germline ends. CDR3 coding DNA: TGCGCCAGCAGCGTTGCCGTCGGGTTGACAGATACGCAGTATTTT. Amino acid sequence: CASSVAVGLTDTQYF. Filled out from reference TRBV5-1 and TRBJ2-3, the complete variable domain reads KAGVTQTPRYLIKTRGQQVTLSCSPISGHRSVSWYQQTPGQGLQFLFEYFSETQRNKGNFPGRFSGRQFSNSRSEMNVSTLELGDSALYLCASSVAVGLTDTQYFGPGTRLTVL.

The rearrangement joins TRBV6-5 to TRBJ2-3; D gene ambiguous. The CDR3 is 12 amino acids. Looked up from germline, CDR1 is MNHEY and CDR2 is SVGAGI. V was trimmed by 2 bases and J by 5 bases, leaving 5 bases between them. DNA of the CDR3: TGTGCCAGCAGTTACGCCGGAGATACGCAGTATTTT. Its protein product is CASSYAGDTQYF.

The J gene is TRBJ2-2, the V gene TRBV7-3; weak D call: TRBD2 (6 bases). This CDR3 region has 16 residues. Deletions cut 3 bases from V and 0 bases from J, with 11 bases between. Germline values: CDR1 SGHTA, CDR2 FQGTGA. CDR3 nucleotide sequence: TGTGCCAGCAGCTTGACGGGAGCCGCGAACACCGGGGAGCTGTTTTTT. Translation: CASSLTGAANTGELFF.